This TCR beta chain was found in a study of T cells in narcolepsy. Study-wide points: HCRT-specific and TRIB2-specific autoreactive clonotypes appeared among same-patient CSF and blood CD4+ clonotypes.

Measured with immunoSEQ multiplex PCR; TCRdb has only the in-frame clones, and not every one. The table lists roughly 30,000 clones, over 70% of them singletons. Concerning this clone itself: What it recognizes is unknown.

Deletions cut 5 bases from V and 1 base from J, with 18 bases between. CDR1 and CDR2 (germline): PRHDT, FYEKMQ (reference sequence). The CDR3 loop spans 17 amino acids. The TCR comes from a human donor in good health. The sample was memory (CD45RA-) CD4+ T cells from blood. The chain couples TRBV13 to TRBJ2-1; D is possibly TRBD2 (6 bases). The CDR3 region is CASSPSTGGSSYNEQFF. The DNA for the CDR3 is TGTGCCAGCAGCCCCTCCACCGGAGGGTCTTCCTACAATGAGCAGTTCTTC.